This TCR beta chain was identified during a study of T cells in Graves' hyperthyroidism and ophthalmopathy. Regarding the study as a whole: Blood held most thyroid clonotypes expanded above 0.001 frequency.

Trimming at V came to 6 bases and at J to 4 bases, leaving 13 bases not matched to a gene. Germline V gene lookup returns CDR1 SGHTA and CDR2 FQGNSA. This CDR3 is built from 16 residues. In patients aged 18 to 65, hyperthyroidism was newly diagnosed, with duration under 2 months. Uncontrolled infection, other autoimmune disease, pregnancy or lactation barred patients from enrollment. Clinical symptoms, serum thyroxine and TRAb, thyroid ultrasound and orbital computed tomography were used for the diagnoses. Concerning this clonotype: Antigen: not known.

Authors of the study amplified TCR beta CDR3 regions from RNA transcripts. Using the HTBI primer set, a first-round RT-PCR was run on the TCR CDR3. TCRdb reprocessed the multiplex PCR reads via MiXCR and lists one record per CDR3 protein. The sample holds just under 750,000 distinct CDR3 sequences, roughly a third seen once. This clonotype originated in a woman in her forties with Graves' hyperthyroidism. This sequence joins TRBV7-2 and TRBJ2-7, with TRBD2 identical over 9 bases. Sequenced sample: blood. The CDR3 loop is CASSPGIAGVEYEQYF. DNA for the CDR3: TGTGCCAGCAGTCCCGGGATAGCGGGGGTTGAGTACGAGCAGTACTTC.